This T cell receptor beta chain was recorded in a study of T cell repertoires in MIS-A myocarditis. The CDR3 length is 14 residues. V dropped 2 bases and J dropped 5 bases, with 11 bases sitting between them. Germline assignment: CDR1 MNHNS and CDR2 SASEGT. This clone was recorded once. The assay was immunoSEQ multiplex PCR, and TCRdb's table has in-frame clones only and misses some. This sample has about 11,000 clones, with approximately 83% found just once. This TCR derives from a man between 18 and 29 years old with fulminant myocarditis from multisystem inflammatory syndrome in adults (MIS-A) after COVID-19. The sequencing input was right ventricle heart tissue obtained at autopsy. The chain combines TRBV6-1 with TRBJ2-3; a possible D gene is TRBD1 (6 bases). CDR3: CASSEMGAEDTQYF. CDR3 in DNA: TGTGCCAGCAGTGAAATGGGGGCGGAAGATACGCAGTATTTT.